Below, 23 T cell receptor beta chains from the same sample are listed, as sequenced in a study of regulatory dendritic cells for organ transplantation. Libraries were prepared by immunoSEQ multiplex PCR; TCRdb keeps only in-frame clonotypes and omits some of them. The table lists around 7,400 clones, 65% to 75% of them singletons. Sorted T cells were CFSE-labeled and cultured 4 to 5 days with allogeneic regulatory or mature dendritic cells at 1:10. Antigens of these TCRs are unknown. The specimen was memory CD4+ T cells from blood cultured with dendritic cells. Specified subset: CD45RO+ memory T cells. The receptors were gathered from a human donor in good health.

The chain combines TRBV7-9 with TRBJ2-7; 7 bases line up with TRBD1. V was pared by 6 bases and J by 1 base, with 3 bases of the junction left unmatched. This CDR3 has 13 residues. Germline lookup yields CDR1 SEHNR and CDR2 FQNEAQ (reference sequence). CDR3 region: CASSSTGSYEQYF. The CDR3 coding sequence is TGTGCCAGCAGTTCGACAGGGTCCTACGAGCAGTACTTC.

V is TRBV18 and J is TRBJ1-6; weak D call: TRBD1 (5 bases). Trimming removed 2 bases at V and 4 bases at J, with 18 bases between. CDR1 is KGHSH and CDR2 is LQKENI in the germline V gene. This CDR3 has 18 residues. The CDR3, as DNA: TGTGCCAGCTCACCATCGTGGGACTTTAAACCTTATAATTCACCCCTCCACTTT. It codes for CASSPSWDFKPYNSPLHF.

The chain employs TRBV5-4 and TRBJ2-3, with 9 bases fitting TRBD1. The CDR3 totals 14 residues. The V gene's germline CDR1 is SGHNT and CDR2 YYREEE (reference sequence). V was clipped by 3 bases and J by 4 bases; unmatched bases: 3. CDR3 residues: CASSSTGGPDTQYF. CDR3 sequence (DNA): TGTGCCAGCAGCTCTACAGGGGGCCCAGATACGCAGTATTTT.

The chain links TRBV11-2 to TRBJ2-7, with 10 bases identical to TRBD1. Per the germline V gene, CDR1 is SGHAT and CDR2 is FQNNGV. This CDR3 is 17 amino acids long. The J segment lost 5 bases and the V segment lost 6 bases, leaving 16 bases of the junction unmatched. This chain's CDR3 is CASRPTSGQGSSHEQYF. Written as DNA, the CDR3 is TGTGCCAGCAGACCAACGTCGGGACAGGGGTCTTCCCACGAGCAGTACTTC.

The V call is TRBV7-8, the J call TRBJ2-5, with D perhaps TRBD1 (6 bases). Germline V gene data show CDR1 as SGHVS and CDR2 as FQNEAQ. The CDR3 contains 14 residues. The V end lost 4 bases, the J end lost 5 bases, and 14 bases lay between the germline ends. CDR3 sequence (DNA): TGTGCCAGCAGCTCCGGACAGCCGGGGGAGACCCAGTACTTC. Its protein is CASSSGQPGETQYF. Using reference TRBV7-8 and TRBJ2-5 for the parts outside the CDR3, the full variable domain is GAGVSQSPRYKVAKRGQDVALRCDPISGHVSLFWYQQALGQGPEFLTYFQNEAQLDKSGLPSDRFFAERPEGSVSTLKIQRTQQEDSAVYLCASSSGQPGETQYFGPGTRLLVL.

The rearrangement joins TRBV7-6 to TRBJ1-5, with D possibly TRBD1 on 5 matching bases. CDR3 length equals 14 residues. The germline CDR1 and CDR2 sequences are SGHVS and FNYEAQ. V gave up 1 base and J gave up 5 bases, with 9 bases separating them. The CDR3 region is CASSLGSGDQPQHF. The CDR3 region has the DNA TGTGCCAGCAGCTTAGGATCGGGGGATCAGCCCCAGCATTTT.

The chain carries TRBV7-2 and TRBJ1-1; 7 nucleotides align to TRBD1. Germline values: CDR1 SGHTA, CDR2 FQGNSA. The CDR3 has 15 amino acids. The V gene end was trimmed by 4 bases and the J gene end by 4 bases; junction bases not matched to a gene: 9. In nucleotides, the CDR3 is TGTGCCAGCAGCTCGTGGGGGGCAGGGGGCACTGAAGCTTTCTTT. Translated: CASSSWGAGGTEAFF.

The V gene is TRBV5-1, the J gene TRBJ2-7; D gene uncertain. CDR1 is SGHRS, CDR2 YFSETQ, per germline. Trimming left V 0 bases short and J 2 bases short, with 12 bases between. The CDR3 loop spans 15 amino acids. In DNA form, the CDR3 reads TGCGCCAGCAGCTTGGACGGTCAGGCTCCCTACGAGCAGTACTTC. Its translation is CASSLDGQAPYEQYF.

The CDR3 reads CASSPDRVSNQPQHF. The CDR3 region has the DNA TGTGCCAGCAGCCCTGACAGGGTTAGCAATCAGCCCCAGCATTTT. The V and J genes are TRBV7-2 and TRBJ1-5, with 7 bases identical to TRBD1. In germline, CDR1 is SGHTA, CDR2 FQGNSA. There are 15 residues in the CDR3. V lost 5 bases, J lost 0 bases, and 4 bases stayed unmatched.

This rearrangement joins TRBV6-1 to TRBJ2-1, with 13 bases that match TRBD2. Germline assignment: CDR1 MNHNS and CDR2 SASEGT. This CDR3 comprises 14 residues. The junction had 9 bases not matched to a gene; V was cut back by 10 bases and J by 9 bases. The CDR3 nucleotides are TGTGCCATCAATACTAGCGGGGGGGGTGTTGAGCAGTTCTTC. Translated: CAINTSGGGVEQFF.

The CDR3 region is CASSLASFGGVDYTF. For the CDR3, the DNA is TGTGCCAGCAGCTTAGCGTCATTCGGGGGAGTTGACTACACCTTC. The rearrangement uses TRBV7-2 and TRBJ1-2; the D gene is possibly TRBD1 (5 bases). CDR3 length: 15 residues. Germline values: CDR1 SGHTA, CDR2 FQGNSA. V was cut by 0 bases and J by 10 bases, with 18 bases left in between.

J is TRBJ2-2 and V is TRBV5-1; weak D call: TRBD1 (6 bases). CDR3 length: 14 residues. V was cut by 4 bases and J by 3 bases, with 10 bases left in between. Germline V gives CDR1 SGHRS, CDR2 YFSETQ. CDR3 sequence: CASSEQGYTGELFF. CDR3 in DNA: TGCGCCAGCAGCGAACAGGGATACACCGGGGAGCTGTTTTTT.

This clone was counted between two and nine times. The chain has TRBV4-1 and TRBJ1-5; D may be TRBD1 (6 bases). CDR3 size: 15 residues. From germline, CDR1 is MGHRA and CDR2 YSYEKL. Trimming cost V 1 base and J 3 bases, with 10 bases left between them. The CDR3: CASSQAQGPNQPQHF. The CDR3 DNA is TGCGCCAGCAGCCAAGCCCAGGGGCCCAATCAGCCCCAGCATTTT.

The chain links TRBV15 to TRBJ1-5; D is perhaps TRBD1 (6 bases). V dropped 5 bases and J dropped 2 bases, with 10 bases sitting between them. CDR1 and CDR2 (germline): LNHNV, YYDKDF (reference sequence). This CDR3 comprises 14 residues. The CDR3 is CATSLGGRNQPQHF. CDR3 nucleotides: TGTGCCACCAGCCTCGGGGGGCGCAATCAGCCCCAGCATTTT. Full variable domain (rest looked up from reference TRBV15 and TRBJ1-5): DAMVIQNPRYQVTQFGKPVTLSCSQTLNHNVMYWYQQKSSQAPKLLFHYYDKDFNNEADTPDNFQSRRPNTSFCFLDIRSPGLGDTAMYLCATSLGGRNQPQHFGDGTRLSIL.

Here the CDR3 reads CASSVGRVPSTDTQYF. The CDR3 DNA sequence: TGTGCCAGCAGCGTAGGGAGGGTACCTAGCACAGATACGCAGTATTTT. The gene calls are TRBV9 and TRBJ2-3; D may be TRBD2 (6 bases). The germline CDR1 and CDR2 sequences are SGDLS and YYNGEE. The CDR3 has 16 residues. V was trimmed by 0 bases and J by 0 bases, leaving 11 bases between them.

This clone was recorded once. This rearrangement joins TRBV5-4 to TRBJ2-5, with 10 bases lining up with TRBD2. CDR1 is SGHNT, CDR2 YYREEE, per germline (reference sequence). J was trimmed by 3 bases and V by 1 base; bases with no gene match: 3. The CDR3 totals 15 residues. The CDR3 protein is CASSLPLAGKETQYF. For the CDR3, the DNA is TGTGCCAGCAGCTTGCCACTAGCGGGAAAAGAGACCCAGTACTTC. Full variable domain (rest looked up from reference TRBV5-4 and TRBJ2-5): ETGVTQSPTHLIKTRGQQVTLRCSSQSGHNTVSWYQQALGQGPQFIFQYYREEENGRGNFPPRFSGLQFPNYSSELNVNALELDDSALYLCASSLPLAGKETQYFGPGTRLLVL.

The chain has TRBV9 and TRBJ1-1; D is unresolved. The germline gives CDR1 SGDLS, CDR2 YYNGEE. The CDR3 length is 14 residues. Trimming cost V 0 bases and J 5 bases, with 11 bases left between them. For the CDR3, the DNA is TGTGCCAGCAGCGTAGAGGCGAGAGGGACTGAAGCTTTCTTT. Translating it yields CASSVEARGTEAFF.

The chain combines TRBV15 with TRBJ2-6, with 8 nucleotides matching TRBD1. V lost 4 bases and J lost 2; bases outside the gene matches: 7. The length of the CDR3 is 17 residues. The V gene's germline CDR1 is LNHNV and CDR2 YYDKDF (reference sequence). CDR3 in DNA: TGTGCCACCAGCACAAGGACAGGGCAACCTGGGGCCAACGTCCTGACTTTC. Residues: CATSTRTGQPGANVLTF.

The chain is built from TRBV6-5 and TRBJ2-5; TRBD2 is a possible D gene (7 bases). This CDR3 spans 14 amino acids. Germline V gene lookup returns CDR1 MNHEY and CDR2 SVGAGI. Trimming pared 7 bases from V and 7 bases from J, leaving 19 bases between. The CDR3 region is CASTMKGGPRTQYF. In DNA, the CDR3 is TGTGCCAGCACCATGAAGGGGGGGCCAAGGACCCAGTACTTC.

The chain has TRBV7-9 and TRBJ2-7; the match to TRBD1 covers 8 bases. V was clipped by 5 bases and J by 6 bases; unmatched bases: 9. This CDR3 contains 14 residues. CDR1 is SEHNR, CDR2 FQNEAQ, per germline (reference sequence). CDR3 in amino acids: CASSPGQGSFEQYF. The CDR3 nucleotides are TGTGCCAGCAGCCCCGGACAGGGATCGTTCGAGCAGTACTTC.

The chain combines TRBV5-6 with TRBJ2-3, with D tentatively TRBD1 (6 bases). The CDR3 is made up of 16 amino acids. Trimming pared 4 bases from V and 3 bases from J, leaving 18 bases between. Germline lookup yields CDR1 SGHDT and CDR2 YYEEEE. CDR3 in amino acids: CASSALGQGSTDTQYF. The CDR3 nucleotides are TGTGCCAGCAGCGCTCTTGGGCAGGGGTCGACAGATACGCAGTATTTT.

The V gene is TRBV5-6, the J gene TRBJ1-2; no clear D gene. V lost 3 bases and J lost 4, with 10 bases in between. The CDR3 consists of 13 residues. Germline loops: CDR1 SGHDT, CDR2 YYEEEE. This CDR3 is CASSSRERYGYTF. The CDR3 DNA sequence: TGTGCCAGCAGCTCCCGGGAGCGCTATGGCTACACCTTC.

The chain couples TRBV11-3 to TRBJ2-1; 10 bases fit TRBD2. CDR1 is SGHNT and CDR2 is YENEEA in the germline V gene. CDR3 length equals 17 residues. Trimming removed 1 base from V and 2 bases from J; junction bases left unmatched: 5. CDR3 in DNA: TGTGCCAGCAGCTTAGGTCCCAGCGGGGGGGCCTACAATGAGCAGTTCTTC. This encodes CASSLGPSGGAYNEQFF.